One sample yielded the 27 T cell receptor beta chains listed below, sequenced in a study of PD-L1 blockade in urothelial cancer (TCRdb year 2017). Library method: the immunoSEQ multiplex PCR assay. The immuneACCESS repertoire file appears here via TCRdb, limited to in-frame rearrangements. These files lack a portion of the clones; in checked studies, under half of the deficit traces to unresolved V genes, and the cause of the others is not known. The sample has roughly 45,000 clones on record, around 84% of them singletons. 15% to 20% of the sample is taken by the ten largest. The meaning of the sample's time point label: pretreatment peripheral blood. The starting material was PBMCs, obtained around atezolizumab (anti-PD-L1) treatment. The source of these receptors is a man aged 55 to 69 with urothelial cancer.

J is TRBJ1-1 and V is TRBV29-1, with a possible D match to TRBD1 (6 bases). Germline lookup yields CDR1 SQVTM and CDR2 ANQGSEA. Trimming cost V 1 base and J 1 base, with 10 bases left between them. The CDR3 consists of 14 residues. The chain's CDR3 is CSVEGQGRNTEAFF. CDR3 DNA sequence: TGCAGCGTTGAAGGGCAGGGGAGGAACACTGAAGCTTTCTTT. Full variable domain (rest looked up from reference TRBV29-1 and TRBJ1-1): SAVISQKPSRDICQRGTSLTIQCQVDSQVTMMFWYRQQPGQSLTLIATANQGSEATYESGFVIDKFPISRPNLTFSTLTVSNMSPEDSSIYLCSVEGQGRNTEAFFGQGTRLTVV.

The chain carries TRBV11-2 and TRBJ2-3, with D possibly matching TRBD1 (6 bases). Germline CDR1 and CDR2: SGHAT and FQNNGV. The V and J ends lost 1 base and 0 bases respectively, with 11 bases between them. The CDR3 covers 16 residues. The CDR3 sequence is CASSLAGTTSTDTQYF. The DNA for the CDR3 is TGTGCCAGCAGCTTAGCCGGGACAACCAGCACAGATACGCAGTATTTT.

The chain has TRBV11-2 and TRBJ2-7, with 10 bases that match TRBD2. CDR1 SGHAT and CDR2 FQNNGV come from the germline V gene. V was pared by 0 bases and J by 5 bases, with 4 bases of the junction left unmatched. CDR3 size: 15 residues. CDR3 sequence reads: CASSLESSGSNEQYF. CDR3 sequence (DNA): TGTGCCAGCAGCTTAGAATCTAGCGGGAGCAACGAGCAGTACTTC.

Ten or more counts support this clone. V usage is TRBV21-1 and J usage is TRBJ1-6; the table's D call, TRBD1, was not checked against the DNA. TRBV21-1 has pseudogene status. There are 16 residues in the CDR3. CDR3 residues: CASRNREAFYNSPLHF. The DNA of the CDR3 is TGTGCCAGCAGGAACAGGGAAGCCTTTTATAATTCACCCCTCCACTTT.

V and J are TRBV27 and TRBJ2-6; 8 nucleotides line up with TRBD1. From germline, CDR1 is MNHEY and CDR2 SMNVEV (reference sequence). The V segment lost 3 bases and the J segment 2 bases; nucleotides outside the gene matches: 9. This CDR3 region has 18 residues. The CDR3 spells CASSFLRQGAAGANVLTF. The CDR3, as DNA: TGTGCCAGCAGTTTCCTCCGGCAGGGGGCTGCTGGGGCCAACGTCCTGACTTTC.

This clone was seen only a few times. The V gene is TRBV11-2, the J gene TRBJ2-7; 9 positions match TRBD1. The J segment lost 3 bases and the V segment lost 1 base, leaving 4 bases of the junction unmatched. The CDR3 is made up of 15 amino acids. Per the germline V gene, CDR1 is SGHAT and CDR2 is FQNNGV. The CDR3 is CASSLGGTGYYEQYF. The CDR3 coding sequence is TGTGCCAGCAGCTTAGGAGGGACAGGGTACTACGAGCAGTACTTC.

The J gene is TRBJ1-2, the V gene TRBV27, with 9 positions matching TRBD1. V shed 6 bases, J shed 8 bases, and the junction held 16 bases outside the gene matches. The CDR3 length is 16 residues. Germline V CDR1 and CDR2: MNHEY, SMNVEV (reference sequence). The CDR3 sequence is CASSQRDRVSSEGYTF. The CDR3 coding sequence is TGTGCCAGCAGCCAGCGGGACAGGGTGTCCTCCGAGGGCTACACCTTC.

This sequence joins TRBV2 and TRBJ2-5; D uncertain. Germline CDR1 is SNHLY and CDR2 is FYNNEI. V lost 7 bases and J 6 bases, leaving 9 bases between the germline ends. This CDR3 is built from 11 residues. The CDR3 DNA sequence: TGTGCCAGCAATTTTCATCAGACCCAGTACTTC. Amino acids: CASNFHQTQYF.

Notes on this clone: The same CDR3 also results from other DNA sequences found in this sample. The rearrangement uses TRBV6-6 and TRBJ1-3, with D possibly matching TRBD1 (5 bases). V shed 2 bases and J shed 0 bases, with 8 bases lying between them. The CDR3 contains 15 residues. CDR1 is MNHNY and CDR2 is SVGAGI in the germline V gene (reference sequence). The CDR3 coding sequence is TGTGCCAGCAGTTACGACAGCAGCTCTGGAAACACCATATATTTT. It translates to CASSYDSSSGNTIYF.

The CDR3: CAWSVLAGGGDTQYF. The CDR3 nucleotides are TGTGCCTGGAGTGTTTTAGCGGGAGGGGGAGATACGCAGTATTTT. This rearrangement joins TRBV30 to TRBJ2-3; 11 nucleotides agree with TRBD2. The CDR3 is made up of 15 amino acids. V gave up 0 bases and J gave up 5 bases; unmatched junction bases: 4. Germline V gene sequence: CDR1 GTSNPN, CDR2 SVGIG (reference sequence).

This clone was observed a handful of times. The chain links TRBV5-1 to TRBJ1-5, with D possibly matching TRBD1 (5 bases). V was shortened by 0 bases and J by 10 bases, with 26 bases between the two germline ends. There are 18 residues in the CDR3. From germline, CDR1 is SGHRS and CDR2 YFSETQ. The CDR3 loop is CASSLGGPYTGGRIPQHF. CDR3 nucleotide sequence: TGCGCCAGCAGCTTGGGGGGCCCCTATACCGGAGGGAGAATACCCCAGCATTTT.

J is TRBJ1-1 and V is TRBV9; D gene uncertain. Per the germline V gene, CDR1 is SGDLS and CDR2 is YYNGEE. This CDR3 comprises 15 residues. Trimming shortened V by 5 bases and J by 8 bases, and 22 bases separated the two germline ends. CDR3 nucleotide sequence: TGTGCCAGCAGAAGAACAGATCTTGGAAACTCAGAAGCTTTCTTT. This sequence encodes CASRRTDLGNSEAFF.

The V call is TRBV28, the J call TRBJ2-7; TRBD2 might be the D (6 bases). Germline-derived CDR1 and CDR2 are MDHEN and SYDVKM. V was cut by 1 base and J by 1 base, with 17 bases left in between. The CDR3 contains 17 residues. The CDR3 loop reads CASSLSPGVSTSYEQYF. The DNA for the CDR3 is TGTGCCAGCAGTTTATCCCCGGGGGTTAGTACTTCCTACGAGCAGTACTTC.

This clone was seen a single time. The chain joins TRBV7-6 to TRBJ2-2, with D possibly being TRBD1 (6 bases). V was cut by 5 bases and J by 5 bases, with 9 bases left in between. CDR3 length equals 13 residues. Germline assignment: CDR1 SGHVS and CDR2 FNYEAQ. CDR3 sequence (DNA): TGTGCCAGCAGCATACAGGGTACCGGGGAGCTGTTTTTT. Translation gives CASSIQGTGELFF.

CDR3 region: CASSLESTYEQYF. CDR3 sequence (DNA): TGCGCCAGCAGCTTGGAGTCTACCTACGAGCAGTACTTC. The chain uses TRBV5-1 and TRBJ2-7; D ambiguous. Per germline, CDR1 SGHRS and CDR2 YFSETQ. This CDR3 region has 13 residues. The V end was cut by 0 bases, the J end by 2 bases, with 6 bases between.

The V call is TRBV4-1, the J call TRBJ2-2, with D unclear. The CDR3 loop spans 14 amino acids. Germline V gene sequence: CDR1 MGHRA, CDR2 YSYEKL. The V and J ends lost 5 bases and 1 base respectively, with 8 bases between them. CDR3 coding DNA: TGCGCCAGCAGCTTTAACAAGAACACCGGGGAGCTGTTTTTT. This encodes CASSFNKNTGELFF.

This chain connects TRBV5-6 to TRBJ1-1, with 7 bases aligning to TRBD1. The trim removed 1 base at V and 1 base at J, leaving 1 base unmatched. This CDR3 comprises 14 residues. CDR1 is SGHDT and CDR2 is YYEEEE in the germline V gene. This CDR3 is CASSLRGRNTEAFF. CDR3 nucleotide sequence: TGTGCCAGCAGCTTGAGGGGGCGGAACACTGAAGCTTTCTTT.

The CDR3 DNA reads as TGTGCCAGCAGTGCCCTGTACATGAACACTGAAGCTTTCTTT. Its protein product is CASSALYMNTEAFF. V usage is TRBV2 and J usage is TRBJ1-1; D gene unclear. CDR1 and CDR2 from the germline V gene are SNHLY and FYNNEI. There are 14 residues in the CDR3. Trimming cost V 4 bases and J 0 bases, with 9 bases left between them.

On this clone: The sample carries other DNA sequences with the same CDR3. The chain recombines TRBV30 with TRBJ2-7; possibly TRBD1 for D (6 bases). The CDR3 covers 12 residues. Germline CDR1 is GTSNPN and CDR2 is SVGIG (reference sequence). V lost 3 bases to trimming and J lost 3 bases, with 9 bases between them. CDR3 residues: CAWSAQGYEQYF. CDR3 DNA: TGTGCCTGGAGCGCACAGGGCTACGAGCAGTACTTC. Based on the CDR3 plus reference TRBV30 and TRBJ2-7, the full variable domain is SQTIHQWPATLVQPVGSPLSLECTVEGTSNPNLYWYRQAAGRGLQLLFYSVGIGQISSEVPQNLSASRPQDRQFILSSKKLLLSDSGFYLCAWSAQGYEQYFGPGTRLTVT.

This clone was recorded a few times. The chain has TRBV7-9 and TRBJ2-7, with a tentative D call TRBD2 (7 bases). Trimming stripped 6 bases from V and 6 bases from J, with 15 bases between. Germline V gene data show CDR1 as SEHNR and CDR2 as FQNEAQ (reference sequence). The CDR3 is 13 residues long. CDR3 loop: CASRQGGGGEQYF. As DNA, the CDR3 is TGTGCCAGCAGACAGGGCGGCGGGGGCGAGCAGTACTTC.

V gene TRBV5-1 combines with J gene TRBJ1-5; D not certain. Germline CDR1 reads SGHRS; CDR2 reads YFSETQ. There are 15 residues in the CDR3. Trimming left V 4 bases short and J 5 bases short, with 16 bases between. The CDR3 region is CASSRGGDQDQPQHF. CDR3 coding DNA: TGCGCCAGCAGCCGCGGCGGAGACCAAGATCAGCCCCAGCATTTT.

The J gene is TRBJ1-5, the V gene TRBV10-2; D is perhaps TRBD1 (6 bases). This CDR3 contains 15 residues. Between the trimmed V and J ends, which lost 3 bases and 1 base, there was a span of 10 bases. Germline lookup yields CDR1 WSHSY and CDR2 SAAADI. CDR3 coding DNA: TGCGCCAGCAGTGAACCACAGGGAAGCAATCAGCCCCAGCATTTT. Protein sequence: CASSEPQGSNQPQHF.

The V gene is TRBV6-1, the J gene TRBJ1-5; D uncertain. The CDR3 length is 12 residues. Germline V lookup: CDR1 MNHNS, CDR2 SASEGT. V lost 0 bases to trimming and J lost 15 bases, with 12 bases between them. The CDR3 loop is CASSEALDSPHF. The CDR3 DNA reads TGTGCCAGCAGTGAAGCGCTTGACTCCCCGCATTTT.

This clone has only one observation. The chain has TRBV19 and TRBJ2-6; perhaps TRBD2 as D (5 bases). CDR3 length: 17 residues. Looked up from germline, CDR1 is LNHDA and CDR2 is SQIVND (reference sequence). Trimming took off 7 bases at V and 1 base at J, with 17 bases between the two ends. CDR3 residues: CASTPGIPRSGANVLTF. As DNA, the CDR3 is TGTGCCAGTACCCCGGGGATACCAAGGTCTGGGGCCAACGTCCTGACTTTC.

The V gene is TRBV27, the J gene TRBJ2-6, with D uncertain. The CDR3 runs 15 residues. Germline assignment: CDR1 MNHEY and CDR2 SMNVEV (reference sequence). Trimming took 4 bases from V and 2 from J, leaving 9 bases between them. As DNA, the CDR3 is TGTGCCAGCAGTTCCGACTCCACTGGGGCCAACGTCCTGACTTTC. Translated, it gives CASSSDSTGANVLTF.

The rearrangement uses TRBV28 and TRBJ1-1; TRBD1 might be the D (5 bases). Germline V gene data show CDR1 as MDHEN and CDR2 as SYDVKM. Trimming cost V 2 bases and J 2 bases, with 6 bases left between them. The CDR3 runs 13 residues. Here the CDR3 DNA reads TGTGCCAGCAGTTTAAGGGGTAACACTGAAGCTTTCTTT. This gives the protein CASSLRGNTEAFF.

V gene TRBV2 combines with J gene TRBJ2-5; 8 nucleotides align to TRBD1. Trimming took 1 base from V and 1 from J; bases not matched to a gene: 2. The germline gives CDR1 SNHLY, CDR2 FYNNEI. The CDR3 loop spans 15 amino acids. The CDR3 DNA reads as TGTGCCAGCAGTGAAGGGACAGGGATCCAAGAGACCCAGTACTTC. This gives the protein CASSEGTGIQETQYF.